One and the same sample provided the 23 T cell receptor beta chains below, sequenced in a study of blood T cell repertoires in COVID-19. The assay was immunoSEQ multiplex PCR, and TCRdb's table has in-frame clones only and misses some. This sample has about 280,000 clones, with around 84% found just once. Source material: PBMCs or T cells enriched from blood (not recorded which). The receptors were sampled from a woman aged 50 to 65 who had recovered from COVID-19.

The chain links TRBV7-9 to TRBJ1-1, with 11 bases identical to TRBD1. Germline lookup yields CDR1 SEHNR and CDR2 FQNEAQ (reference sequence). The CDR3 has 14 amino acids. The ends lost 6 bases at V and 3 bases at J; junction bases unmatched: 3. The CDR3: CASRGDRGYTEAFF. For the CDR3, the DNA is TGTGCCAGCAGGGGGGACAGGGGGTACACTGAAGCTTTCTTT.

The chain employs TRBV7-7 and TRBJ2-1, with 14 bases lining up with TRBD2. The CDR3 is 15 amino acids. Germline CDR1 SSHAT, CDR2 FNYEAQ (reference sequence). The V gene end was trimmed by 5 bases and the J gene end by 9 bases; junction bases not matched to a gene: 6. The chain's CDR3 is CASSLGTSGSLEQFF. CDR3 DNA: TGTGCCAGCAGCCTCGGGACTAGCGGGAGTCTTGAGCAGTTCTTC.

J is TRBJ1-3 and V is TRBV7-2; 8 nucleotides agree with TRBD1. Germline-derived CDR1 and CDR2 are SGHTA and FQGNSA. The CDR3 is 17 amino acids. V lost 4 bases, J lost 2 bases, and 10 bases stayed unmatched. CDR3 sequence (DNA): TGTGCCAGCAGCTCGACAGGGGCCAACTTCGCTGGAAACACCATATATTTT. Residues: CASSSTGANFAGNTIYF.

The chain combines TRBV18 with TRBJ1-5; 7 bases fit TRBD1. The CDR3 consists of 13 residues. Germline-derived CDR1 and CDR2 are KGHSH and LQKENI. V lost 4 bases, J lost 7 bases, and 4 bases stayed unmatched. CDR3: CASSQGAGQPQHF. CDR3 DNA sequence: TGTGCCAGCTCACAGGGGGCAGGGCAGCCCCAGCATTTT. Supplemented by reference TRBV18 and TRBJ1-5, the full variable domain reads NAGVMQNPRHLVRRRGQEARLRCSPMKGHSHVYWYRQLPEEGLKFMVYLQKENIIDESGMPKERFSAEFPKEGPSILRIQQVVRGDSAAYFCASSQGAGQPQHFGDGTRLSIL.

This sequence joins TRBV7-9 and TRBJ2-2; D perhaps matches TRBD1 (7 bases). V gave up 5 bases and J gave up 7 bases, with 14 bases separating them. The CDR3 loop spans 14 amino acids. Germline V CDR1 and CDR2: SEHNR, FQNEAQ (reference sequence). The CDR3 reads CASSPGGLVGELFF. CDR3 DNA sequence: TGTGCCAGCAGCCCAGGGGGGCTGGTCGGGGAGCTGTTTTTT.

J is TRBJ1-2 and V is TRBV6-6; D is uncertain. The germline V gene has CDR1 MNHNY and CDR2 SVGAGI (reference sequence). This CDR3 is 14 amino acids long. The V gene lost 2 bases and the J gene lost 0 bases, with 7 bases spanning the gap. The DNA of the CDR3 is TGTGCCAGCAGTTACAGAGCTCCTAACTATGGCTACACCTTC. This translates into CASSYRAPNYGYTF.

V gene TRBV5-8 combines with J gene TRBJ1-2, with a tentative D call TRBD1 (5 bases). Germline lookup yields CDR1 SGHTS and CDR2 YDEGEE. V was cut by 4 bases and J by 2 bases, with 15 bases left in between. The CDR3 is 15 amino acids. This chain's CDR3 is CASSPDSLRNYGYTF. CDR3 nucleotide sequence: TGTGCCAGCAGCCCCGACAGCTTACGCAACTATGGCTACACCTTC.

This sequence joins TRBV19 and TRBJ2-1; tentative D call: TRBD2 (5 bases). This CDR3 spans 14 amino acids. Per germline, CDR1 LNHDA and CDR2 SQIVND (reference sequence). V was cut by 6 bases and J by 8 bases, with 17 bases left in between. In DNA, the CDR3 is TGTGCCAGTAGCCCCCAGGCTAGCTCGGATGAGCAGTTCTTC. Residues: CASSPQASSDEQFF.

The CDR3 loop reads CASSLAGGRNEQFF. CDR3 DNA: TGTGCCAGCAGCTTAGCGGGGGGGCGAAATGAGCAGTTCTTC. V and J are TRBV7-3 and TRBJ2-1, with 9 nucleotides matching TRBD2. The germline V gene has CDR1 SGHTA and CDR2 FQGTGA. The CDR3 covers 14 residues. V lost 2 bases and J lost 7; bases outside the gene matches: 3.

The rearrangement joins TRBV6-8 to TRBJ1-6; D call uncertain. Germline assignment: CDR1 MNHGY and CDR2 SAAAGT. V dropped 10 bases and J dropped 2 bases, with 27 bases sitting between them. CDR3 length: 19 amino acids. CDR3 amino acids: CATLFHWSGLRTYNSPLHF. The CDR3 DNA reads as TGTGCCACGTTATTTCATTGGTCCGGCCTGAGGACCTATAATTCACCCCTCCACTTT.

A word on this clone: The sample contains more than one DNA sequence encoding this CDR3. This rearrangement joins TRBV7-9 to TRBJ1-1; D might be TRBD1 (6 bases). CDR1 and CDR2 from the germline V gene are SEHNR and FQNEAQ (reference sequence). The CDR3 totals 14 residues. Trimming shortened V by 1 base and J by 2 bases, and 8 bases separated the two germline ends. DNA of the CDR3: TGTGCCAGCAGCTTAGGGACAGCAAACACTGAAGCTTTCTTT. It is translated as CASSLGTANTEAFF.

The J gene is TRBJ1-4, the V gene TRBV19; TRBD1 agrees at 7 bases. The CDR3 totals 16 residues. V was pared by 4 bases and J by 8 bases, with 13 bases of the junction left unmatched. CDR1 and CDR2 from the germline V gene are LNHDA and SQIVND (reference sequence). The CDR3 DNA is TGTGCCAGTAGTAGACAGGGCCACCAATCCGTCGAAAAACTGTTTTTT. Protein: CASSRQGHQSVEKLFF.

The rearrangement joins TRBV18 to TRBJ2-1; the match to TRBD1 covers 7 bases. V lost 0 bases and J lost 5; bases outside the gene matches: 10. CDR1 is KGHSH, CDR2 LQKENI, per germline. The CDR3 loop spans 17 amino acids. CDR3 in amino acids: CASSPPSRQGVNNEQFF. The CDR3 region has the DNA TGTGCCAGCTCACCACCTTCGAGACAGGGTGTAAACAATGAGCAGTTCTTC.

This clone has a single count. The rearrangement joins TRBV9 to TRBJ1-1; D is perhaps TRBD1 (6 bases). CDR1 is SGDLS, CDR2 YYNGEE, per germline. This CDR3 has 15 amino acids. Between the trimmed V and J ends, which lost 2 bases and 1 base, there was a span of 12 bases. CDR3 sequence (DNA): TGTGCCAGCAGCGTTAAGATGGACAGGAACACTGAAGCTTTCTTT. Translated, it gives CASSVKMDRNTEAFF.

CDR3 sequence: CASSARSGGLDTQYF. CDR3 nucleotides: TGTGCCAGCAGCGCCCGAAGCGGGGGGCTGGATACGCAGTATTTT. The chain recombines TRBV9 with TRBJ2-3; TRBD2 agrees at 9 bases. This CDR3 spans 15 amino acids. Trimming removed 3 bases from V and 6 bases from J; junction bases left unmatched: 8. Germline V gives CDR1 SGDLS, CDR2 YYNGEE.

The chain couples TRBV28 to TRBJ1-1, with D perhaps TRBD1 (5 bases). This CDR3 has 15 residues. Germline values: CDR1 MDHEN, CDR2 SYDVKM. Deletions cut 2 bases from V and 1 base from J, with 11 bases between. CDR3 loop: CASSLPGQPNTEAFF. The CDR3 nucleotides are TGTGCCAGCAGTTTACCAGGACAACCGAACACTGAAGCTTTCTTT.

The rearrangement uses TRBV28 and TRBJ1-3; a possible D gene is TRBD1 (6 bases). The CDR3 covers 15 residues. V was pared by 6 bases and J by 2 bases, with 14 bases between. CDR1 MDHEN and CDR2 SYDVKM come from the germline V gene. CDR3 sequence (DNA): TGTGCCAGCAGCCCTCAAGAGGGGGCTGGAAACACCATATATTTT. It translates to CASSPQEGAGNTIYF.

The V call is TRBV6-1, the J call TRBJ1-4, with D hard to call. Trimming stripped 2 bases from V and 4 bases from J, with 11 bases between. This CDR3 comprises 15 residues. Germline assignment: CDR1 MNHNS and CDR2 SASEGT. This CDR3 reads CASSELGQLNEKLFF. CDR3 bases: TGTGCCAGCAGTGAACTAGGCCAGCTTAATGAAAAACTGTTTTTT.

V is TRBV7-8 and J is TRBJ2-1; 16 positions match TRBD2. Looked up from germline, CDR1 is SGHVS and CDR2 is FQNEAQ. The CDR3 covers 17 residues. J gave up 4 bases and V 4 bases, and 4 bases lay outside the gene matches. DNA of the CDR3: TGTGCCAGCAGCTCTTCGGGACTAGCGGGAGGGTACAATGAGCAGTTCTTC. This translates into CASSSSGLAGGYNEQFF.

The V gene is TRBV5-6, the J gene TRBJ2-3; no clear D gene. Trimming stripped 0 bases from V and 6 bases from J, with 5 bases between. Germline V gene sequence: CDR1 SGHDT, CDR2 YYEEEE. This CDR3 spans 12 amino acids. CDR3 loop: CASSLAADTQYF. CDR3 nucleotides: TGTGCCAGCAGCTTGGCCGCGGATACGCAGTATTTT.

This rearrangement joins TRBV5-1 to TRBJ1-6, with TRBD1 matching over 9 bases. V gave up 4 bases and J gave up 7 bases; unmatched junction bases: 3. Germline V gene lookup returns CDR1 SGHRS and CDR2 YFSETQ. The CDR3 extends over 14 amino acids. CDR3 DNA: TGCGCCAGCAGCCAGGACAGGGGAAATTCACCCCTCCACTTT. This sequence encodes CASSQDRGNSPLHF.

The chain employs TRBV28 and TRBJ1-2, with D hard to call. This CDR3 is built from 12 residues. The V end was cut by 3 bases, the J end by 8 bases, with 10 bases between. The V gene's germline CDR1 is MDHEN and CDR2 SYDVKM. The DNA of the CDR3 is TGTGCCAGCAGTTTGAGGACTGGGGGCTACACCTTC. It specifies CASSLRTGGYTF.

The chain couples TRBV15 to TRBJ2-2, with 9 bases lining up with TRBD2. The CDR3 runs to 16 residues. Germline V CDR1 and CDR2: LNHNV, YYDKDF (reference sequence). The V and J ends lost 1 base and 7 bases, in that order; junction bases with no gene match: 7. In DNA, the CDR3 is TGTGCCACCAGCAGAGTTGCGGGGGGGCTTAACGGGGAGCTGTTTTTT. As protein: CATSRVAGGLNGELFF.